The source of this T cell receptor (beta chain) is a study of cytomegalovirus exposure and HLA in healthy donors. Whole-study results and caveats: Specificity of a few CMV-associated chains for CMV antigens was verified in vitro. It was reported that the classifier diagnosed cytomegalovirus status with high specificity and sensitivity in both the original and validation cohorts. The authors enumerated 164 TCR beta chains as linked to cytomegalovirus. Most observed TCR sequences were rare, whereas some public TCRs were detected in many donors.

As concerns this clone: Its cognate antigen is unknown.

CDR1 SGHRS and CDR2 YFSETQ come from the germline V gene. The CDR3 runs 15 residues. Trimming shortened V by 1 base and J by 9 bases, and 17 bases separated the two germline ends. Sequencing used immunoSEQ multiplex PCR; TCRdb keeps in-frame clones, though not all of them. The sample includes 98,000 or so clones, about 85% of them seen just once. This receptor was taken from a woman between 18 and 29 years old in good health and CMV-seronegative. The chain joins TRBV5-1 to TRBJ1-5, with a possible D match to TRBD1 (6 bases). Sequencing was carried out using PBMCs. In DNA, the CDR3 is TGCGCCAGCAGCTTGACGAGACAGGCCCGACGGCCCCAGCATTTT. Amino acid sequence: CASSLTRQARRPQHF.